Listed below are T cell receptor beta chains from one sample, sequenced in a study of shared clonotypes between healthy human individuals. The assay was immunoSEQ multiplex PCR, and TCRdb's table has in-frame clones only and misses some. Of about 710,000 clones listed, less than 80% were seen once; the top ten hold around 2%. The material sequenced was memory CD4+ T cells sorted from blood. The receptor set was obtained from a woman in her 30s in good health. The CDR3 runs from the conserved cysteine through the conserved F or W. Each record gives: J gene, D gene, V gene, clone size, CDR3 DNA, CDR3 protein. The D gene is left open where the match is weak. Only part of the rows carry a size: once, few, many, or a class if the clone is expanded.

J gene: TRBJ1-2
D gene: -
V gene: TRBV11-2
clone size: -
CDR3 DNA: TGTGCCAGCAGCTTAGACTATAGGTATGGCTACACCTTC
CDR3 protein: CASSLDYRYGYTF

J gene: TRBJ1-2
D gene: -
V gene: TRBV20-1
clone size: -
CDR3 DNA: TGCAGTGCATCCCGCTACACCTTC
CDR3 protein: CSASRYTF

J gene: TRBJ2-6
D gene: -
V gene: TRBV6-1
clone size: -
CDR3 DNA: TGTGCCAGCAGTGAAGCGGGCTCTGGGGCCAACGTCCTGACTTTC
CDR3 protein: CASSEAGSGANVLTF

J gene: TRBJ1-4
D gene: -
V gene: TRBV2
clone size: -
CDR3 DNA: TGTGCCAGCAGTCAAAAGGGGACATCGGGAGAAAAACTGTTTTTT
CDR3 protein: CASSQKGTSGEKLFF

J gene: TRBJ1-2
D gene: -
V gene: TRBV5-4
clone size: -
CDR3 DNA: TGTGCCAGCAGCTTTTCCAGACACTATGGCTACACCTTC
CDR3 protein: CASSFSRHYGYTF

J gene: TRBJ2-3
D gene: -
V gene: TRBV7-8
clone size: few
CDR3 DNA: TGTGCCACCTTATATAGCACAGATACGCAGTATTTT
CDR3 protein: CATLYSTDTQYF

J gene: TRBJ2-1
D gene: TRBD2
V gene: TRBV7-2
clone size: few
CDR3 DNA: TGTGCCAGCAGCTCCCCCGGGACTAGCGGGAGGAGAGGTGAGCAGTTCTTC
CDR3 protein: CASSSPGTSGRRGEQFF

J gene: TRBJ2-1
D gene: TRBD2
V gene: TRBV9
clone size: few
CDR3 DNA: TGTGCCAGCAGCGCCGGCCTCGGGACTACCAACAATGAGCAGTTCTTC
CDR3 protein: CASSAGLGTTNNEQFF

J gene: TRBJ2-5
D gene: -
V gene: TRBV6-6
clone size: -
CDR3 DNA: TGTGCCAGCAGTTACTCGGGCCGACAAGAGACCCAGTACTTC
CDR3 protein: CASSYSGRQETQYF

J gene: TRBJ2-1
D gene: TRBD1
V gene: TRBV28
clone size: -
CDR3 DNA: TGTGCCAGCAGGGGGGACAGGACTGAATACAATGAGCAGTTCTTC
CDR3 protein: CASRGDRTEYNEQFF

J gene: TRBJ2-7
D gene: -
V gene: TRBV7-9
clone size: -
CDR3 DNA: TGTGCCAGCAGCTTACGCCCCTACGAGCAGTACTTC
CDR3 protein: CASSLRPYEQYF

J gene: TRBJ1-5
D gene: -
V gene: TRBV6-1
clone size: -
CDR3 DNA: TGTGCCAGCAGTGAAGCCGGTAGTAGCAATCAGCCCCAGCATTTT
CDR3 protein: CASSEAGSSNQPQHF

J gene: TRBJ1-1
D gene: -
V gene: TRBV6-1
clone size: -
CDR3 DNA: TGTGCCAGCAGTGATTTCCTCCAAGCTTTCTTT
CDR3 protein: CASSDFLQAFF

J gene: TRBJ1-3
D gene: -
V gene: TRBV6-1
clone size: -
CDR3 DNA: TGTGCCAGCATTTCCCTTAGAAGCTCTGGAAACACCATATATTTT
CDR3 protein: CASISLRSSGNTIYF

J gene: TRBJ2-3
D gene: TRBD1
V gene: TRBV7-8
clone size: few
CDR3 DNA: TGTGCCAGCAGCTGGGGACAGGGCTCAGATACGCAGTATTTT
CDR3 protein: CASSWGQGSDTQYF

J gene: TRBJ2-7
D gene: -
V gene: TRBV7-8
clone size: -
CDR3 DNA: TGTGCCAGCAGCTTAAGGGACTACGAGCAGTACTTC
CDR3 protein: CASSLRDYEQYF

J gene: TRBJ2-2
D gene: TRBD2
V gene: TRBV4-1
clone size: -
CDR3 DNA: TGCGCCAGCAGCCAAGGAAAGTGGACTAGCGGGGTGAACACCGGGGAGCTGTTTTTT
CDR3 protein: CASSQGKWTSGVNTGELFF

J gene: TRBJ2-5
D gene: -
V gene: TRBV5-1
clone size: once
CDR3 DNA: TGCGCCAGCAGCTTGAGTGCAACAACCCAAGAGACCCAGTACTTC
CDR3 protein: CASSLSATTQETQYF

J gene: TRBJ2-1
D gene: -
V gene: TRBV27
clone size: -
CDR3 DNA: TGTGCCAGCAGTTTATCGGGCCAAACCGGCGGGCAGTTCTTC
CDR3 protein: CASSLSGQTGGQFF

J gene: TRBJ2-7
D gene: TRBD2
V gene: TRBV27
clone size: -
CDR3 DNA: TGTGCCAGCAGTTTAGGGAAACTAGCGGGAGTGGGTTACGAGCAGTACTTC
CDR3 protein: CASSLGKLAGVGYEQYF

J gene: TRBJ1-1
D gene: -
V gene: TRBV6-5
clone size: -
CDR3 DNA: TGTGCCAGCAGTTCGGGCATTGGAGCTTTCTTT
CDR3 protein: CASSSGIGAFF

J gene: TRBJ1-5
D gene: -
V gene: TRBV7-8
clone size: -
CDR3 DNA: TGTGCCAGCAGCCCTATACAGGGATATAGCAATCAGCCCCAGCATTTT
CDR3 protein: CASSPIQGYSNQPQHF

J gene: TRBJ2-7
D gene: TRBD1
V gene: TRBV5-1
clone size: -
CDR3 DNA: TGCGCCAGCAGCTTGCACAGGGGGCTCGAGCAGTACTTC
CDR3 protein: CASSLHRGLEQYF

J gene: TRBJ1-1
D gene: TRBD1
V gene: TRBV29-1
clone size: -
CDR3 DNA: TGCAGCACGGTCAGGGGGGCGACTGAAGCTTTCTTT
CDR3 protein: CSTVRGATEAFF

J gene: TRBJ2-7
D gene: -
V gene: TRBV28
clone size: -
CDR3 DNA: TGTGCCAGCAGTTTGCGGGGACCGAGCTCCTACGAGCAGTACTTC
CDR3 protein: CASSLRGPSSYEQYF

J gene: TRBJ1-5
D gene: -
V gene: TRBV4-1
clone size: many
CDR3 DNA: TGCGCCAGCAGCCAAGGATATGGGGGCGGGAGTCAGCCCCAGCATTTT
CDR3 protein: CASSQGYGGGSQPQHF

J gene: TRBJ2-7
D gene: -
V gene: TRBV27
clone size: once
CDR3 DNA: TGTGCCAGCAGTTTATCGGCCAACGCAGGGTGGGCCTACGAGCAGTACTTC
CDR3 protein: CASSLSANAGWAYEQYF

J gene: TRBJ2-3
D gene: -
V gene: TRBV11-2
clone size: -
CDR3 DNA: TGTGCCAGCAGCTTCCCATACACAGATACGCAGTATTTT
CDR3 protein: CASSFPYTDTQYF

J gene: TRBJ1-5
D gene: TRBD1
V gene: TRBV6-1
clone size: -
CDR3 DNA: TGTGCCAGCAGTCCCGGGACAGGAAGCCAGCCCCAGCATTTT
CDR3 protein: CASSPGTGSQPQHF

J gene: TRBJ2-2
D gene: -
V gene: TRBV18
clone size: -
CDR3 DNA: TGTGCCAGCTCACCGGTTGCATCCACCGGGGAGCTGTTTTTT
CDR3 protein: CASSPVASTGELFF

J gene: TRBJ1-1
D gene: -
V gene: TRBV5-6
clone size: -
CDR3 DNA: TGTGCCAGCAGCTTGTTCCCGCAGAACACTGAAGCTTTCTTT
CDR3 protein: CASSLFPQNTEAFF

J gene: TRBJ2-6
D gene: -
V gene: TRBV14
clone size: -
CDR3 DNA: TGTGCCAGCAGCCACCTACAGCCGTCTGGGGCCAACGTCCTGACTTTC
CDR3 protein: CASSHLQPSGANVLTF

J gene: TRBJ1-1
D gene: -
V gene: TRBV4-1
clone size: -
CDR3 DNA: TGCGCCAGCAGCCCCCTGGGGGACACGACATTTTTTACTGAAGCTTTCTTT
CDR3 protein: CASSPLGDTTFFTEAFF

J gene: TRBJ2-1
D gene: TRBD2
V gene: TRBV7-3
clone size: -
CDR3 DNA: TGTGCCAGCAGTAGACTAGCGGGAACTTACAATGAGCAGTTCTTC
CDR3 protein: CASSRLAGTYNEQFF

J gene: TRBJ2-1
D gene: TRBD1
V gene: TRBV19
clone size: -
CDR3 DNA: TGTGCCAGTAGCGCGACAGGGGTCTCCTACAATGAGCAGTTCTTC
CDR3 protein: CASSATGVSYNEQFF

J gene: TRBJ2-1
D gene: -
V gene: TRBV5-8
clone size: few
CDR3 DNA: TGTGCCAGCAGCCCACTCGGGAGTGGGGCGTACAATGAGCAGTTCTTC
CDR3 protein: CASSPLGSGAYNEQFF

J gene: TRBJ2-2
D gene: -
V gene: TRBV27
clone size: -
CDR3 DNA: TGTGCCAGCAGTTTAGCTTGGCAGCCTCCCGGGGAGCTGTTTTTT
CDR3 protein: CASSLAWQPPGELFF

J gene: TRBJ2-1
D gene: -
V gene: TRBV28
clone size: -
CDR3 DNA: TGTGCCAGCGCGACCTACAATGAGCAGTTCTTC
CDR3 protein: CASATYNEQFF

J gene: TRBJ2-2
D gene: -
V gene: TRBV2
clone size: once
CDR3 DNA: TGTGCCAGCAGTCTACAGGTGGACACCGGGGAGCTGTTTTTT
CDR3 protein: CASSLQVDTGELFF

J gene: TRBJ1-1
D gene: -
V gene: TRBV30
clone size: few
CDR3 DNA: TGTGCCTGGAGTAAGTTACAGGGAATACGCACTGAAGCTTTCTTT
CDR3 protein: CAWSKLQGIRTEAFF

J gene: TRBJ1-4
D gene: -
V gene: TRBV7-7
clone size: -
CDR3 DNA: TGTGCCAGCAGCAGAGCAATGCGAGAAAAACTGTTTTTT
CDR3 protein: CASSRAMREKLFF

J gene: TRBJ2-1
D gene: -
V gene: TRBV19
clone size: -
CDR3 DNA: TGTGCCAGTAGTTCGGGACCGCTGGGTCGTGCAAATGAGCAGTTCTTC
CDR3 protein: CASSSGPLGRANEQFF

J gene: TRBJ2-7
D gene: TRBD2
V gene: TRBV11-1
clone size: -
CDR3 DNA: TGTGCCAGCAGGGCCACCGCGGGACTAGGGCTCTCCGAGCAGTACTTC
CDR3 protein: CASRATAGLGLSEQYF

J gene: TRBJ2-5
D gene: -
V gene: TRBV18
clone size: few
CDR3 DNA: TGTGCCAGCTCACGGCCGTTAGGGGATAAGGAGACCCAGTACTTC
CDR3 protein: CASSRPLGDKETQYF

J gene: TRBJ1-2
D gene: -
V gene: TRBV5-1
clone size: -
CDR3 DNA: TGCGCCACCTCCTCCGAGCGGGGAAACTATGGCTACACCTTC
CDR3 protein: CATSSERGNYGYTF

J gene: TRBJ2-1
D gene: TRBD1
V gene: TRBV29-1
clone size: -
CDR3 DNA: TGCAGCGTTGAGGGGGGACAGGGATTTAATGAGCAGTTCTTC
CDR3 protein: CSVEGGQGFNEQFF

J gene: TRBJ1-1
D gene: -
V gene: TRBV29-1
clone size: few
CDR3 DNA: TGCAGCGTCCGTGGGGACATCATGAACACTGAAGCTTTCTTT
CDR3 protein: CSVRGDIMNTEAFF

J gene: TRBJ2-7
D gene: TRBD2
V gene: TRBV28
clone size: few
CDR3 DNA: TGTGCCAGTTGGGACTATAGCTCCTACGAGCAGTACTTC
CDR3 protein: CASWDYSSYEQYF

J gene: TRBJ2-3
D gene: -
V gene: TRBV19
clone size: few
CDR3 DNA: TGTGCCAGTAGTATACGCGGAGCTAGCACAGATACGCAGTATTTT
CDR3 protein: CASSIRGASTDTQYF

J gene: TRBJ1-1
D gene: -
V gene: TRBV2
clone size: -
CDR3 DNA: TGTGCCAGCCGGGGGGCAACCGGGAACACTGAAGCTTTCTTT
CDR3 protein: CASRGATGNTEAFF

J gene: TRBJ2-6
D gene: -
V gene: TRBV5-8
clone size: -
CDR3 DNA: TGTGCCAGCAGCTTGCCATACAGCTCTGGGGCCAACGTCCTGACTTTC
CDR3 protein: CASSLPYSSGANVLTF

J gene: TRBJ2-7
D gene: -
V gene: TRBV11-1
clone size: -
CDR3 DNA: TGTGCCAGCAGCTTGGGACAACACGAGCAGTACTTC
CDR3 protein: CASSLGQHEQYF

J gene: TRBJ2-1
D gene: -
V gene: TRBV7-9
clone size: -
CDR3 DNA: TGTGCCAGCAGCCCCGCCTACAATGAGCAGTTCTTC
CDR3 protein: CASSPAYNEQFF

J gene: TRBJ2-7
D gene: -
V gene: TRBV5-6
clone size: -
CDR3 DNA: TGTGCCAGCAACCCACAGGGAGCCGAGCAGTACTTC
CDR3 protein: CASNPQGAEQYF

J gene: TRBJ1-3
D gene: -
V gene: TRBV5-1
clone size: -
CDR3 DNA: TGCGCCAGCAGCTTAAGTGGGGGGCATGGAAACACCATATATTTT
CDR3 protein: CASSLSGGHGNTIYF